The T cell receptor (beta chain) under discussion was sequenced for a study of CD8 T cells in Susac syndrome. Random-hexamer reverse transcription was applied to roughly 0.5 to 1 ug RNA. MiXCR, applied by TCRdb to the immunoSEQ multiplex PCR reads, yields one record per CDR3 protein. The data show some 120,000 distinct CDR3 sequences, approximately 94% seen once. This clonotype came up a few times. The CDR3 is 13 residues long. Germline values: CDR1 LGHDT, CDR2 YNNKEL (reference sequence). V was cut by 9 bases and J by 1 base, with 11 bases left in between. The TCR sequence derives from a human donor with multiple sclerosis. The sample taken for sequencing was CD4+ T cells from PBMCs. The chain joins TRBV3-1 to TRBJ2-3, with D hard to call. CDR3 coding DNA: TGTGCCAGTTCAGGAAGGGGCACAGATACGCAGTATTTT. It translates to CASSGRGTDTQYF.